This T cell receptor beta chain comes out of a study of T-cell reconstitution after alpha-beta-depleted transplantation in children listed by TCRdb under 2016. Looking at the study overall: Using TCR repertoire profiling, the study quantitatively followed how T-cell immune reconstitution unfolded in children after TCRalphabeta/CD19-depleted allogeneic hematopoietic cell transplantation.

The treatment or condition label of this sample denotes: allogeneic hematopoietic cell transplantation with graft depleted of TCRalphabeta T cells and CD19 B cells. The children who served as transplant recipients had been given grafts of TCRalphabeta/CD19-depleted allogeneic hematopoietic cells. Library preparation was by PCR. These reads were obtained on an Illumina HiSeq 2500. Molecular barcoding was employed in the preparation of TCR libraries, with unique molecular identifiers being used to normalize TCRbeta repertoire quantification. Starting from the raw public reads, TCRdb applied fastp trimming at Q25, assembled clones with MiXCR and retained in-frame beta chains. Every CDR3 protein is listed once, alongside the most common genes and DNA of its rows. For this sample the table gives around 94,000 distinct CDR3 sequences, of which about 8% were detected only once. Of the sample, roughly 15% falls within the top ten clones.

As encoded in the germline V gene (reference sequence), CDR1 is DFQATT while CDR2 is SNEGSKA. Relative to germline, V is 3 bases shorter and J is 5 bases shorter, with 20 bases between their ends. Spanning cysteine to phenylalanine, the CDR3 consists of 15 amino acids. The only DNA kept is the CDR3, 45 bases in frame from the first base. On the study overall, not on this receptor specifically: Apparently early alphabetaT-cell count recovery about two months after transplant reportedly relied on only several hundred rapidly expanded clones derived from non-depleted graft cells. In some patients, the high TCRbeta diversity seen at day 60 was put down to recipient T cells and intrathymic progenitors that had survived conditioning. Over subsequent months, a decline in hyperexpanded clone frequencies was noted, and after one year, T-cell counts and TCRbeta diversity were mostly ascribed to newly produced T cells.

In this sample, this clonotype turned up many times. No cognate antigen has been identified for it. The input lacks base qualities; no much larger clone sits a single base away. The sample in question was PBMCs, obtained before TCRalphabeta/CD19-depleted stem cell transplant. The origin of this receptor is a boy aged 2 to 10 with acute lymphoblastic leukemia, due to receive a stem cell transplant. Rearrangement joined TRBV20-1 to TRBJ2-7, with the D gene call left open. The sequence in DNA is TGCAGTGCTAGGGGGAACTTCCTTGAGGTCCACGAGCAGTACTTC. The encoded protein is CSARGNFLEVHEQYF.